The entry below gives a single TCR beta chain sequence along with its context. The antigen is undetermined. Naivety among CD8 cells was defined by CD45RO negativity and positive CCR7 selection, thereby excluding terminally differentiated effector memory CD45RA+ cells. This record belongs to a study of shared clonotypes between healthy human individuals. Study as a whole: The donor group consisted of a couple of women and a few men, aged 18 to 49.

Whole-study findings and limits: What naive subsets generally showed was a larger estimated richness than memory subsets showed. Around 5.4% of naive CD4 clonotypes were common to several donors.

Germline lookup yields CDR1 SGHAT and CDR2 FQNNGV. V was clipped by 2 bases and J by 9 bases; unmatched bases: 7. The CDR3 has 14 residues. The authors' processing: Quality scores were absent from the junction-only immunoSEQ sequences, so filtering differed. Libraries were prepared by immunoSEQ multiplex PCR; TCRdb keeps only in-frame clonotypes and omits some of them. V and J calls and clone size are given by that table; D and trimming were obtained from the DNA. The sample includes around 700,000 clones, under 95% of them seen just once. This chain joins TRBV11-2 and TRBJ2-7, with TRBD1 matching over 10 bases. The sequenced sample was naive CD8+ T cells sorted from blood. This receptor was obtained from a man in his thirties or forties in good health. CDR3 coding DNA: TGTGCCAGCAGCTTATGGGACAGGGGAGGAGTGCAGTACTTC. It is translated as CASSLWDRGGVQYF.